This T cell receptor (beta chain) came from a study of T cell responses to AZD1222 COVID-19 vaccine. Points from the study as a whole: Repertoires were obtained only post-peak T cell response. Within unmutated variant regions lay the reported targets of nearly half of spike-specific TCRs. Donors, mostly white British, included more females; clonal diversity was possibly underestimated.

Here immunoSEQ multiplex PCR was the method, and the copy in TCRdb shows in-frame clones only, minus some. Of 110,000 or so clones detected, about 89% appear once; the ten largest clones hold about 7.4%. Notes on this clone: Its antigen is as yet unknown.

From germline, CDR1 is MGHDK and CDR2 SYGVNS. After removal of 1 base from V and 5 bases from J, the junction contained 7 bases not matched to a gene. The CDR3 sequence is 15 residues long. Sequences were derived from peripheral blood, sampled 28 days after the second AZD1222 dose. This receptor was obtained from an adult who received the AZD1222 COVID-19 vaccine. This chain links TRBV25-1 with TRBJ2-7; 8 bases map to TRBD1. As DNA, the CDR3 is TGTGCCAGCAGTGAATCCCCGGACAGGGAAAACGAGCAGTACTTC. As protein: CASSESPDRENEQYF.